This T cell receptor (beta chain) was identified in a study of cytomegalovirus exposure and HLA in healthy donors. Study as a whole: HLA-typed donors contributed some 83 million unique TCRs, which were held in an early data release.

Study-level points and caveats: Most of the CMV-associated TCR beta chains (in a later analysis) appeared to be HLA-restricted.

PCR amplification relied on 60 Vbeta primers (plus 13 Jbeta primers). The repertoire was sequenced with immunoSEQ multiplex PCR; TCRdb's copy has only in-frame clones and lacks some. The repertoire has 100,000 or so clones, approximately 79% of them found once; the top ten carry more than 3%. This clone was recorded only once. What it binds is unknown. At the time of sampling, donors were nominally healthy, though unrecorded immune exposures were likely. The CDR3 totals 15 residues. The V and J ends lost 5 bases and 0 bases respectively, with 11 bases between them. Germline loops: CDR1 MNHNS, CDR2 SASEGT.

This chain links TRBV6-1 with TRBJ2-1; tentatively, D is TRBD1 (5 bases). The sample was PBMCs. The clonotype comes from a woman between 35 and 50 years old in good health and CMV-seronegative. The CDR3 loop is CASSQTDLSYNEQFF. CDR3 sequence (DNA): TGTGCCAGCAGTCAGACAGACCTCTCCTACAATGAGCAGTTCTTC.